The present T cell receptor beta chain was sequenced within a study of T cells after yellow fever vaccination. Study outcomes and limitations: Of the clonotypes, a small share occurred in both CD4 and CD8 compartments. Post-booster repertoires contained most primary-vaccination clones again (about 95% CD4, 85% to 90% CD8). Researchers cautioned that FACS-sorted repertoires could harbor abundant clonotypes contaminating from the bulk population.

Researchers made TCR cDNA using 5'RACE template switching, and this step added a universal primer site and UMIs. TCRdb used MiXCR to reprocess the 5' RACE reads, holding one entry per CDR3 protein. The repertoire holds approximately 110,000 distinct CDR3 sequences, nearly 7.5% seen once, with approximately 2.7% in the top ten. Germline-derived CDR1 and CDR2 are SGHRS and YFSETQ. The CDR3 runs 14 residues. V lost 3 bases and J lost 3, with 12 bases in between. In the case of this clonotype: What it binds is unknown.

The sequencing used CD4+ T cells sorted from PBMCs, collected around 10 days after the first yellow fever vaccination. J is TRBJ2-5 and V is TRBV5-1, with D maybe TRBD1 (7 bases). The TCR originated in a man aged 18 to 29 who received the YFV17D yellow fever vaccine. The CDR3 DNA follows: TGCGCCAGCAGCTATAGCAGGGGGGAAGAGACCCAGTACTTC. It yields the protein CASSYSRGEETQYF.